Below are 29 T cell receptor beta chains sequenced from a single sample in a study of chemoradiotherapy in HPV16-positive cancers. The assay was immunoSEQ multiplex PCR, and TCRdb's table has in-frame clones only and misses some. The repertoire holds 9,500 to 15,000 clones, with 80% to 90% as singletons. Sequenced material: blood, taken from a patient who underwent chemoradiotherapy. The origin of the receptors is a human donor with HPV-associated anogenital cancer.

This chain joins TRBV30 and TRBJ1-2, with no clear D. The CDR3 runs to 12 residues. V was shortened by 0 bases and J by 7 bases, with 9 bases between the two germline ends. The germline CDR1 and CDR2 sequences are GTSNPN and SVGIG (reference sequence). CDR3 sequence reads: CAWSVRGIGYTF. In nucleotides, the CDR3 is TGTGCCTGGAGTGTCCGGGGAATTGGCTACACCTTC.

This clone was picked up a small number of times. The V and J genes are TRBV11-3 and TRBJ2-7, with 10 nucleotides matching TRBD1. The CDR3 has 14 amino acids. J was trimmed by 3 bases and V by 4 bases; bases with no gene match: 3. Per the germline V gene, CDR1 is SGHNT and CDR2 is YENEEA. The CDR3 here is CASSSGTGDYEQYF. For the CDR3, the DNA is TGTGCCAGCAGCTCCGGGACAGGGGACTACGAGCAGTACTTC.

The rearrangement joins TRBV21-1 to TRBJ1-1. TRBV21-1 is annotated as a pseudogene. The CDR3 runs to 16 residues. The CDR3 bases are TGTGCCAGCAGTGCACATTTCTACACAATTCGCACTGAAGCTTTCTTT. Translated: CASSAHFYTIRTEAFF.

This clone was found a few times. CDR3 residues: CSARAANTIYF. The DNA of the CDR3 is TGCAGTGCTAGAGCCGCGAACACCATATATTTT. This chain joins TRBV20-1 and TRBJ1-3; D call uncertain. Trimming cost V 1 base and J 7 bases, with 5 bases left between them. This CDR3 comprises 11 residues. Germline CDR1 reads DFQATT; CDR2 reads SNEGSKA (reference sequence).

The chain uses TRBV27 and TRBJ2-2; D is unclear. V shed 5 bases and J shed 9 bases, with 10 bases lying between them. The CDR3 is made up of 12 amino acids. Germline CDR1 and CDR2: MNHEY and SMNVEV (reference sequence). The CDR3 DNA reads TGTGCCAGCAGTCCGACCCAGAGGGAGCTGTTTTTT. This encodes CASSPTQRELFF.

The V gene is TRBV7-2, the J gene TRBJ2-6; tentatively, D is TRBD2 (7 bases). V shed 7 bases and J shed 3 bases, with 25 bases lying between them. The CDR3 has 19 residues. Per the germline V gene, CDR1 is SGHTA and CDR2 is FQGNSA. CDR3 DNA: TGTGCCAGCACCCCCGTAGTCGGGGGGCGCGGCTTTGGGGCCAACGTCCTGACTTTC. It encodes CASTPVVGGRGFGANVLTF.

The chain couples TRBV2 to TRBJ1-4, with a possible D match to TRBD1 (6 bases). There are 14 residues in the CDR3. Germline V CDR1 and CDR2: SNHLY, FYNNEI. The V gene lost 5 bases and the J gene lost 6 bases, with 13 bases spanning the gap. The CDR3 spells CASSPQGWDEKLFF. CDR3 DNA: TGTGCCAGCAGTCCACAGGGTTGGGATGAAAAACTGTTTTTT.

A few counts support this clone. The rearrangement links TRBV19 to TRBJ1-5, with D maybe TRBD1 (5 bases). The germline gives CDR1 LNHDA, CDR2 SQIVND (reference sequence). CDR3 length: 15 residues. The germline V and J ends were trimmed by 3 bases and 2 bases, with 11 bases remaining between them. The CDR3 protein is CASSMAGSGNQPQHF. Here the CDR3 DNA reads TGTGCCAGTAGTATGGCAGGGTCGGGCAATCAGCCCCAGCATTTT.

The chain joins TRBV25-1 to TRBJ2-1; 9 positions agree with TRBD1. The CDR3 consists of 15 residues. Germline trimming cut 2 bases from V and 8 bases from J; bases unmatched to any gene: 7. Germline loops: CDR1 MGHDK, CDR2 SYGVNS. The CDR3: CASSEPGTGRDEQFF. The CDR3 DNA sequence: TGTGCCAGCAGTGAACCAGGGACAGGGAGGGATGAGCAGTTCTTC. Variable domain in full (rest from reference TRBV25-1 and TRBJ2-1): EADIYQTPRYLVIGTGKKITLECSQTMGHDKMYWYQQDPGMELHLIHYSYGVNSTEKGDLSSESTVSRIRTEHFPLTLESARPSHTSQYLCASSEPGTGRDEQFFGPGTRLTVL.

The chain links TRBV5-1 to TRBJ2-1, with TRBD1 identical over 11 bases. V lost 3 bases to trimming and J lost 5 bases; unmatched junction nucleotides: 10. The length of the CDR3 is 17 residues. Germline CDR1 SGHRS, CDR2 YFSETQ. CDR3 in DNA: TGCGCCAGCAGCTCCGCCGCCGGGACAGGGGGACACAATGAGCAGTTCTTC. Residues: CASSSAAGTGGHNEQFF.

V and J are TRBV5-6 and TRBJ1-5, with a possible D match to TRBD1 (6 bases). The V gene lost 4 bases and the J gene lost 2 bases, with 16 bases spanning the gap. The CDR3 extends over 16 amino acids. Germline assignment: CDR1 SGHDT and CDR2 YYEEEE. CDR3 nucleotides: TGTGCCAGCAGCCCCGGAGGACCAGGGGGCAATCAGCCCCAGCATTTT. Amino acids: CASSPGGPGGNQPQHF.

The J gene is TRBJ2-2, the V gene TRBV7-3; 9 nucleotides align to TRBD2. The ends lost 9 bases at V and 1 base at J; junction bases unmatched: 3. The CDR3 sequence is 14 residues long. Germline CDR1 reads SGHTA; CDR2 reads FQGTGA. This CDR3 reads CASSTSGNTGELFF. The CDR3 DNA sequence: TGTGCCAGTTCGACTAGCGGGAACACCGGGGAGCTGTTTTTT.

J is TRBJ1-1 and V is TRBV27, with 11 nucleotides matching TRBD1. V shed 5 bases, J shed 5 bases, and the junction held 7 bases outside the gene matches. Per the germline V gene, CDR1 is MNHEY and CDR2 is SMNVEV (reference sequence). The CDR3 sequence is 15 residues long. CDR3 nucleotides: TGTGCCAGCAGTCCGGGACAGGGGGTACTTACTGAAGCTTTCTTT. Its protein product is CASSPGQGVLTEAFF.

The chain is built from TRBV6-1 and TRBJ2-2; no definite D call. V was cut by 2 bases and J by 4 bases, with 8 bases left in between. Germline lookup yields CDR1 MNHNS and CDR2 SASEGT. CDR3 length equals 14 residues. The CDR3 is CASSEYRTTGELFF. The CDR3 DNA reads TGTGCCAGCAGTGAATACAGAACCACCGGGGAGCTGTTTTTT.

This clone was recorded once. The CDR3, as DNA: TGTGCCAGCAGTTCGGGACAAATGAGTGAAAAACTGTTTTTT. Amino acids: CASSSGQMSEKLFF. V usage is TRBV27 and J usage is TRBJ1-4; maybe TRBD1 (6 bases). This CDR3 region has 14 residues. The germline V gene encodes CDR1 MNHEY and CDR2 SMNVEV (reference sequence). V lost 4 bases and J lost 7, with 13 bases in between.

V and J are TRBV18 and TRBJ1-2; D unresolved. Germline assignment: CDR1 KGHSH and CDR2 LQKENI. This CDR3 region has 15 residues. Deletions cut 0 bases from V and 5 bases from J, with 13 bases between. The chain's CDR3 is CASSPPASLVYGYTF. Here the CDR3 DNA reads TGTGCCAGCTCACCACCGGCGTCGTTGGTGTATGGCTACACCTTC.

This clone occurred a few times. The V gene is TRBV5-1, the J gene TRBJ2-1; unclear D gene. The CDR3 runs 14 residues. V gave up 1 base and J gave up 6 bases, with 11 bases separating them. Germline assignment: CDR1 SGHRS and CDR2 YFSETQ. This CDR3 reads CASSLNSLGNEQFF. The CDR3 DNA is TGCGCCAGCAGCTTGAACTCTTTGGGCAATGAGCAGTTCTTC.

The chain is built from TRBV19 and TRBJ2-2; TRBD2 agrees at 7 bases. The junction had 7 bases not matched to a gene; V was cut back by 8 bases and J by 4 bases. In germline, CDR1 is LNHDA, CDR2 SQIVND (reference sequence). The CDR3 runs 14 residues. The chain's CDR3 is CASRGLVATGELFF. CDR3 coding DNA: TGTGCCAGTCGTGGACTAGTTGCCACCGGGGAGCTGTTTTTT.

This clone has just a few counts. The chain recombines TRBV7-2 with TRBJ2-2; D is ambiguous. CDR1 is SGHTA, CDR2 FQGNSA, per germline. The CDR3 contains 13 residues. With 5 bases removed from V and 3 bases from J, the gap between germline ends came to 7 bases. This CDR3 is CASSTPHTGELFF. CDR3 in DNA: TGTGCCAGCAGCACACCCCACACCGGGGAGCTGTTTTTT.

In the case of this clone: An end of the junction differs from the germline gene, which may be a read error. V usage is TRBV27 and J usage is TRBJ1-6, with D possibly TRBD1 on 5 matching bases. Germline CDR1 is MNHEY and CDR2 is SMNVEV (reference sequence). The CDR3 runs to 14 residues. CDR3 protein: CASRLRQYNSPLHF. The CDR3 DNA sequence: TGTGCCAGCCGTTTGAGACAGTATAATTCACCCCTCCACTTT.

The V call is TRBV9, the J call TRBJ1-6; 9 bases are shared with TRBD1. This CDR3 spans 15 amino acids. V lost 3 bases, J lost 6 bases, and 4 bases stayed unmatched. Germline CDR1 is SGDLS and CDR2 is YYNGEE. CDR3 DNA: TGTGCCAGCAGCGCGGACAGGGGCCGTAATTCACCCCTCCACTTT. Protein product: CASSADRGRNSPLHF.

The chain carries TRBV19 and TRBJ2-1, with TRBD2 identical over 8 bases. Germline V lookup: CDR1 LNHDA, CDR2 SQIVND (reference sequence). The CDR3 spans 17 residues. Trimming removed 0 bases from V and 0 bases from J; junction bases left unmatched: 4. CDR3: CASSIDHGRGSYNEQFF. DNA for the CDR3: TGTGCCAGTAGTATAGATCACGGGAGGGGCTCCTACAATGAGCAGTTCTTC.

The rearrangement uses TRBV30 and TRBJ1-5; D perhaps matches TRBD1 (6 bases). Germline lookup yields CDR1 GTSNPN and CDR2 SVGIG (reference sequence). Trimming pared 0 bases from V and 4 bases from J, leaving 7 bases between. The CDR3 is 13 residues long. CDR3 protein: CAWSVGGNQPQHF. The CDR3 DNA is TGTGCCTGGAGTGTAGGGGGGAATCAGCCCCAGCATTTT.

The CDR3 reads CASSLGQPYTEAFF. Written as DNA, the CDR3 is TGTGCCAGCAGCCTGGGACAGCCCTACACTGAAGCTTTCTTT. The chain uses TRBV28 and TRBJ1-1, with 7 nucleotides matching TRBD1. Germline CDR1 reads MDHEN; CDR2 reads SYDVKM. Trimming removed 6 bases from V and 3 bases from J; junction bases left unmatched: 7. The CDR3 is made up of 14 amino acids.

This chain joins TRBV7-8 and TRBJ2-5; D possibly matches TRBD1 or TRBD2 (5 bases each). CDR1 and CDR2 (germline): SGHVS, FQNEAQ. The ends were cut back, 5 bases at V and 5 bases at J, with 24 bases in the middle. CDR3 size: 17 residues. Here the CDR3 DNA reads TGTGCCAGCAGCCCAGCATACGGGGCCGGATGGGAGGAGACCCAGTACTTC. Its translation is CASSPAYGAGWEETQYF.

The chain joins TRBV5-6 to TRBJ2-3, with D perhaps assigned TRBD1 or TRBD2 (7 bases each). Germline V gene data show CDR1 as SGHDT and CDR2 as YYEEEE. Trimming took off 1 base at V and 4 bases at J, with 13 bases between the two ends. This CDR3 spans 15 amino acids. The CDR3 spells CASSLQGGGPDTQYF. Here the CDR3 DNA reads TGTGCCAGCAGCTTGCAGGGGGGGGGCCCAGATACGCAGTATTTT.

The chain joins TRBV18 to TRBJ2-5; a possible D gene is TRBD2 (6 bases). Trimming removed 6 bases from V and 5 bases from J, with 7 bases in between. From germline, CDR1 is KGHSH and CDR2 LQKENI. The CDR3 is made up of 11 amino acids. The CDR3 reads CASSGGETQYF. CDR3 DNA sequence: TGTGCCAGCTCCGGAGGGGAGACCCAGTACTTC.

The V call is TRBV2, the J call TRBJ1-3; tentatively, D is TRBD1 (5 bases). Germline assignment: CDR1 SNHLY and CDR2 FYNNEI. Trimming removed 0 bases at V and 8 bases at J, with 11 bases between. The CDR3 consists of 14 residues. CDR3 nucleotide sequence: TGTGCCAGCAGTGAAGCAGGGGATGAAGACACCATATATTTT. Protein: CASSEAGDEDTIYF.

V and J are TRBV7-9 and TRBJ2-1; 7 bases are shared with TRBD2. The germline gives CDR1 SEHNR, CDR2 FQNEAQ (reference sequence). This CDR3 is built from 14 residues. Germline trimming cut 5 bases from V and 7 bases from J; bases unmatched to any gene: 8. The CDR3 sequence is CASSPSLAANEQFF. The CDR3, as DNA: TGTGCCAGCAGCCCGAGTCTAGCGGCGAATGAGCAGTTCTTC.